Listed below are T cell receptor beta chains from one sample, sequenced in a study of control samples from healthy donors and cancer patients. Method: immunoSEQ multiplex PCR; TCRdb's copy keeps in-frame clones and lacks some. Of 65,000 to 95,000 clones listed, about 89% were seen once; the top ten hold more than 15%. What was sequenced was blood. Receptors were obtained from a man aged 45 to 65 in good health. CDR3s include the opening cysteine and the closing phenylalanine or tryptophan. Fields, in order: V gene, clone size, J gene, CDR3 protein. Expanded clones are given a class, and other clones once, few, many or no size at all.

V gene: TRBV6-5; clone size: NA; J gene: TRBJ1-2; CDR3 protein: CASSQGQEYGYTF
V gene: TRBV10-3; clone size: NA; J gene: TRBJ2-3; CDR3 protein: CAISEPPTSGRPYTQYF
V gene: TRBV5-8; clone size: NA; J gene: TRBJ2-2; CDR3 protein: CASSSDWNTGELFF
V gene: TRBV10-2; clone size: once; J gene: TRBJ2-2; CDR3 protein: CASSVLANFANTGELFF
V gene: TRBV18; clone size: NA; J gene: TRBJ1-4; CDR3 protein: CASSPPPGQGYEKLFF
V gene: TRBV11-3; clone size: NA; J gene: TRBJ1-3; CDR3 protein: CASSHRDSGNTIYF
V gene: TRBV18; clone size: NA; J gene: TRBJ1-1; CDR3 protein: CASSPGTGSTEAFF
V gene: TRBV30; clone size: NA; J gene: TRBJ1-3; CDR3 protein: CAWSVRAASGNTIYF
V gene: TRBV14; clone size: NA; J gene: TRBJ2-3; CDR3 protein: CASSQGLNTDTQYF
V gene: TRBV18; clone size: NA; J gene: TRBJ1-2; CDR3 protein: CASSRGEGGYTF
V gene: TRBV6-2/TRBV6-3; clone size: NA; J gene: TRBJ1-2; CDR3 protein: CASSYSKLRAQDGF
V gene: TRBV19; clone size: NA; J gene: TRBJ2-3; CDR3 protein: CASSAPGQGTDTQYF
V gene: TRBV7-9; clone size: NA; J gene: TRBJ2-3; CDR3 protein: CASSFRASTDTQYF
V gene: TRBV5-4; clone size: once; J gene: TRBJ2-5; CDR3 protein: CASSQTSGEQETQYF
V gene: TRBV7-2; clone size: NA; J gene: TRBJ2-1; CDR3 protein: CASLLGVAGYNEQFF
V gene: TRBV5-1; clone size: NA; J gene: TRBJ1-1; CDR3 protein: CASSINTEAFF
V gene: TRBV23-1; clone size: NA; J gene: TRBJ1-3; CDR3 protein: CASRATGGTSGNTIYF
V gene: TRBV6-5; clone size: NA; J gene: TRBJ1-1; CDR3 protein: CASSLRQGNTEAFF
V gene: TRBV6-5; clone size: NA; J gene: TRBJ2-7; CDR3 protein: CASSYSIGFDEQYF
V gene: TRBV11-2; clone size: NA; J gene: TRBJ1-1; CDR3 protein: CASSFTGGFTTEAFF
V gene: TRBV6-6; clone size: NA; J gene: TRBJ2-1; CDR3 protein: CASSYGGQVRDEQFF
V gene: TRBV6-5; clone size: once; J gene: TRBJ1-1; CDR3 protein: CASRTGGVGNTEAFF
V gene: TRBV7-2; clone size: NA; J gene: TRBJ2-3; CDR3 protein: CASSLAGILADTQYF
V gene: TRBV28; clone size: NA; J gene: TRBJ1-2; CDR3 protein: CASNRLDLGYGYTF
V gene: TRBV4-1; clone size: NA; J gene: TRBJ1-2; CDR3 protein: CASSPRGQGGFNYGYTF
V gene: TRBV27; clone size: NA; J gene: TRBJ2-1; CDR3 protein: CASSLRLGHNEQFF
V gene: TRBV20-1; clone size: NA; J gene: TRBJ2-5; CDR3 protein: CSASHRGDQETQYF
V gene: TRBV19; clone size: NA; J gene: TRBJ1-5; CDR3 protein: CASSKGGYTNQPQHF
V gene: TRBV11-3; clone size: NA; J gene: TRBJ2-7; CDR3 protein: CASSLGGAKQYF
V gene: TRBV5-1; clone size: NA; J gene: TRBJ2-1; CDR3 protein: CASSSLGGSYNEQFF
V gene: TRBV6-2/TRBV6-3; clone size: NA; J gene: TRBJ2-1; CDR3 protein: CASSYQHPFEQFF
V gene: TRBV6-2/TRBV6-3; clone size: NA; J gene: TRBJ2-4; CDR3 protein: CASSYARRLAKNIQYF
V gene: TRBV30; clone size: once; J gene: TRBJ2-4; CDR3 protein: CAWSHYGRGSIKNIQYF
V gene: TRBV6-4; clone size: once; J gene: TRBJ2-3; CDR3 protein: CASSRSGGASDTQYF
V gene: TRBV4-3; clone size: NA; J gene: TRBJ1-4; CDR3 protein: CASSQDSRGVYEKLFF
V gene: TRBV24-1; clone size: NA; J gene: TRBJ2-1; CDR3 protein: CATSDLYLAGGEWIF
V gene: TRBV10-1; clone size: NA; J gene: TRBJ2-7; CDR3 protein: CASSLGDSYEQYF
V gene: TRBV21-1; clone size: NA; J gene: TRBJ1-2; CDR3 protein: CASSITGTARGSYTF
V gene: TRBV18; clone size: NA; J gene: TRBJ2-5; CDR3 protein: CASSPDSQETQYF
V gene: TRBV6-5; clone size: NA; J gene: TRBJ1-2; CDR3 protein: CASKERDYGYTF